One sample yielded the 23 T cell receptor beta chains listed below, sequenced in a study of T cells in Graves' hyperthyroidism and ophthalmopathy. Regions amplified from RNA transcripts were the TCR beta CDR3 regions. First-round RT-PCR of the TCR CDR3 relied on the HTBI primer set. TCRdb re-analysed the multiplex PCR reads in MiXCR, keeping a single row per CDR3 protein. The sample contains a few hundred thousand distinct CDR3 sequences, approximately 17% of which appear only once. Sequencing was performed on blood. These receptors were taken from a man aged 18-30 years with Graves' ophthalmopathy.

V gene TRBV4-3 combines with J gene TRBJ1-5, with 7 bases identical to TRBD1. V lost 1 base and J lost 2; bases outside the gene matches: 8. Germline CDR1 and CDR2: LGHNA and YSLEER. The CDR3 is 17 residues long. CDR3 nucleotides: TGCGCCAGCAGCCAAGCCCGACAGGGTCTCGGCAATCAGCCCCAGCATTTT. It translates to CASSQARQGLGNQPQHF.

This clonotype was recorded at least ten times. V usage is TRBV20-1 and J usage is TRBJ1-1; 7 bases line up with TRBD1. The CDR3 runs 12 residues. The ends lost 5 bases at V and 0 bases at J; junction bases unmatched: 0. Germline values: CDR1 DFQATT, CDR2 SNEGSKA (reference sequence). DNA for the CDR3: TGCAGTGCTGACAGGGTGAACACTGAAGCTTTCTTT. This translates into CSADRVNTEAFF.

This clonotype came up a few times. This chain links TRBV15 with TRBJ2-1; D is unclear. CDR3 length: 15 residues. Between the trimmed V and J ends, which lost 5 bases and 0 bases, there was a span of 11 bases. Germline loops: CDR1 LNHNV, CDR2 YYDKDF (reference sequence). The CDR3 is CATSPTPSSYNEQFF. CDR3 coding DNA: TGTGCCACCAGCCCGACCCCTAGCTCCTACAATGAGCAGTTCTTC.

This rearrangement joins TRBV19 to TRBJ2-1, with 9 positions matching TRBD1. This CDR3 comprises 16 residues. Germline CDR1 LNHDA, CDR2 SQIVND (reference sequence). J gave up 8 bases and V 6 bases, and 14 bases lay outside the gene matches. The CDR3 loop reads CASSPQGALFVHEQFF. Here the CDR3 DNA reads TGTGCCAGTAGCCCACAGGGGGCGTTATTCGTTCATGAGCAGTTCTTC.

The sample holds a few counts of this clonotype. The chain employs TRBV20-1 and TRBJ1-5; 7 bases are a match to TRBD1. Germline assignment: CDR1 DFQATT and CDR2 SNEGSKA (reference sequence). The CDR3 consists of 18 residues. V lost 1 base and J lost 0; bases outside the gene matches: 12. CDR3 bases: TGCAGTGCTAGAGGCCCCCCTTGGGACAGCCATAGCAATCAGCCCCAGCATTTT. Residues: CSARGPPWDSHSNQPQHF.

This clonotype showed up many times. The chain has TRBV4-2 and TRBJ1-2, with TRBD1 matching over 7 bases. This CDR3 region has 17 residues. V shed 3 bases, J shed 0 bases, and the junction held 10 bases outside the gene matches. The V gene's germline CDR1 is LGHNA and CDR2 YNFKEQ. CDR3 bases: TGTGCCAGCAGCCACGCTAGTGACAGGGTAGCTAACTATGGCTACACCTTC. The encoded protein is CASSHASDRVANYGYTF.

This clonotype was counted between two and nine times. The V and J genes are TRBV12-3 or TRBV12-4 and TRBJ2-3, with 10 bases lining up with TRBD1. V dropped 5 bases and J dropped 3; count of bases not matched to a gene: 5. This CDR3 region has 15 residues. The CDR3 loop reads CASSLDRGRTDTQYF. The CDR3 DNA reads TGTGCCAGCAGTCTTGACAGGGGGCGAACAGATACGCAGTATTTT.

This clonotype was detected many times. The chain couples TRBV6-1 to TRBJ1-1; the D gene is possibly TRBD1 (5 bases). Trimming took 6 bases from V and 1 from J, leaving 15 bases between them. CDR3 length equals 15 residues. Germline CDR1 is MNHNS and CDR2 is SASEGT. The CDR3 is CASRHSREGNTEAFF. CDR3 sequence (DNA): TGTGCCAGCAGGCACTCCAGGGAGGGGAACACTGAAGCTTTCTTT.

This clonotype was picked up many times. The chain is built from TRBV27 and TRBJ2-7, with 8 nucleotides matching TRBD1. The germline gives CDR1 MNHEY, CDR2 SMNVEV (reference sequence). The CDR3 is 15 residues long. With 4 bases clipped from V and 3 bases from J, the junction kept 8 bases outside the gene matches. In DNA, the CDR3 is TGTGCCAGCAGTTCCACGGGACAGGCGAGCTACGAGCAGTACTTC. It yields the protein CASSSTGQASYEQYF.

Of note for this clonotype: A much larger clonotype is one base distant, so this may be a read error. This chain connects TRBV7-9 to TRBJ2-3; 7 bases are shared with TRBD1. The CDR3 consists of 13 residues. Germline CDR1 is SEHNR and CDR2 is FQNEAQ (reference sequence). CDR3 amino acids: CARSPRDRDTQYF. CDR3 DNA: TGTGCCCGCAGCCCCCGGGACAGAGATACGCAGTATTTT.

This clonotype was detected ten times or more. The chain has TRBV5-6 and TRBJ2-3; D remains ambiguous. The ends were cut back, 4 bases at V and 0 bases at J, with 3 bases in the middle. The CDR3 spans 12 residues. Germline CDR1 SGHDT, CDR2 YYEEEE. This CDR3 is CASSTSTDTQYF. The CDR3 region has the DNA TGTGCCAGCAGCACTAGCACAGATACGCAGTATTTT.

This clonotype was recorded at least ten times. The genes are TRBV9 and TRBJ1-2, with D tentatively TRBD1 (5 bases). The CDR3 has 13 amino acids. Looked up from germline, CDR1 is SGDLS and CDR2 is YYNGEE. The ends were cut back, 4 bases at V and 7 bases at J, with 14 bases in the middle. CDR3 protein: CASSIEGFGGYTF. Here the CDR3 DNA reads TGTGCCAGCAGCATCGAGGGGTTCGGTGGCTACACCTTC.

This clonotype was seen ten or more times. This chain links TRBV12-3 or TRBV12-4 with TRBJ2-3, with D tentatively TRBD2 (7 bases). The CDR3 consists of 14 residues. V was clipped by 6 bases and J by 5 bases, with 15 bases between them. The CDR3 nucleotides are TGTGCCAGCAGATCGGGGGGCTGGGGAGATACGCAGTATTTT. Its translation is CASRSGGWGDTQYF.

This clonotype was recorded a few times. The V and J genes are TRBV5-1 and TRBJ2-1; 9 nucleotides line up with TRBD2. The germline V gene encodes CDR1 SGHRS and CDR2 YFSETQ. V was pared by 0 bases and J by 4 bases, with 5 bases of the junction left unmatched. CDR3 length equals 16 residues. The CDR3 sequence: CASSLEAGGPYNEQFF. The CDR3 coding sequence is TGCGCCAGCAGCTTGGAGGCGGGGGGGCCGTACAATGAGCAGTTCTTC.

This clonotype turned up a few times. CDR3 loop: CASSLLRGSYNSPLHF. CDR3 DNA: TGTGCCAGCAGCTTATTGCGGGGCTCCTATAATTCACCCCTCCACTTT. This sequence joins TRBV7-8 and TRBJ1-6; no clear D gene. Germline V gene sequence: CDR1 SGHVS, CDR2 FQNEAQ. This CDR3 region has 16 residues. Trimming took 2 bases from V and 0 from J, leaving 8 bases between them.

Only a few counts were recorded for this clonotype. This sequence joins TRBV24-1 and TRBJ2-7, with 10 positions matching TRBD1. J gave up 4 bases and V 3 bases, and 5 bases lay outside the gene matches. Looked up from germline, CDR1 is KGHDR and CDR2 is SFDVKD. The CDR3 loop spans 15 amino acids. In DNA, the CDR3 is TGTGCCACCAGTGATCCCGGGACAGGGGAATACGAGCAGTACTTC. Translation gives CATSDPGTGEYEQYF.

The chain joins TRBV28 to TRBJ1-4; D unresolved. Per the germline V gene, CDR1 is MDHEN and CDR2 is SYDVKM. V lost 7 bases and J 10 bases, leaving 7 bases between the germline ends. This CDR3 region has 10 residues. In DNA, the CDR3 is TGTGCCAGCACTATGGGAAAACTGTTTTTT. Its protein is CASTMGKLFF.

This clonotype was found a few times. This rearrangement joins TRBV6-1 to TRBJ1-1; TRBD1 might be the D (5 bases). In germline, CDR1 is MNHNS, CDR2 SASEGT. Trimming removed 6 bases from V and 8 bases from J, with 13 bases in between. The CDR3 has 12 amino acids. CDR3 nucleotide sequence: TGTGCCAGCAGCCTCCTTCGGGGCGAAGCTTTCTTT. Amino acids: CASSLLRGEAFF.

This clonotype was seen repeatedly, ten times or more. The chain employs TRBV3-1 and TRBJ2-5; D gene ambiguous. Germline CDR1 reads LGHDT; CDR2 reads YNNKEL (reference sequence). The CDR3 has 14 amino acids. Trimming stripped 0 bases from V and 7 bases from J, with 12 bases between. The CDR3 protein is CASSQDTVAGTQYF. As DNA, the CDR3 is TGTGCCAGCAGCCAAGATACTGTTGCCGGGACCCAGTACTTC.

About this clonotype itself: A much bigger clone sits one base away, suggesting this may be a read error. V usage is TRBV12-3 or TRBV12-4 and J usage is TRBJ1-3, with D unclear. This CDR3 is 16 amino acids long. The V gene lost 4 bases and the J gene lost 0 bases, with 13 bases spanning the gap. The CDR3 DNA reads as TGTGCCAGCAGTTCCCAAGACGGAAACTCTGGAAACACCATATATTTT. Translation: CASSSQDGNSGNTIYF.

This clonotype was seen a handful of times. This chain uses TRBV9 with TRBJ1-6; the D gene is possibly TRBD1 (5 bases). Trimming took 0 bases from V and 5 from J, leaving 15 bases between them. This CDR3 comprises 17 residues. The V gene's germline CDR1 is SGDLS and CDR2 YYNGEE. CDR3 in DNA: TGTGCCAGCAGCGTAGAGGTTGGAGGGACGGATAATTCACCCCTCCACTTT. Amino acids: CASSVEVGGTDNSPLHF.

The J gene is TRBJ1-5, the V gene TRBV12-3 or TRBV12-4; 7 nucleotides line up with TRBD1. Losses at the gene ends were 6 bases for V and 5 bases for J; bases not matched to a gene: 4. The CDR3 loop spans 13 amino acids. CDR3 bases: TGTGCCAGCAGGACAGGGTCGGATCAGCCCCAGCATTTT. Translated: CASRTGSDQPQHF.

This clonotype was found many times. The CDR3 here is CASSYQRGNNEQFF. The CDR3 DNA is TGTGCCAGCAGTTACCAGCGGGGTAACAATGAGCAGTTCTTC. The chain uses TRBV6-5 and TRBJ2-1, with TRBD2 matching 7 bases. Germline trimming cut 2 bases from V and 5 bases from J; bases unmatched to any gene: 3. Germline V gives CDR1 MNHEY, CDR2 SVGAGI. There are 14 residues in the CDR3.